Reported below is one T cell receptor (beta chain). The antigen remains undetermined. Germline is not matched at one junction end, which may reflect a read error. This sample stems from a study of cytomegalovirus exposure and HLA in healthy donors. Study conclusions and caveats: Reportedly, cytomegalovirus status was diagnosed with high sensitivity and specificity.

13 Jbeta primers and 60 Vbeta primers were used for the PCR. Assay used: immunoSEQ multiplex PCR; TCRdb lists only in-frame clones, some missing. The repertoire holds roughly 90,000 clones, around 78% seen once, with around 4.3% in the top ten. This CDR3 has 12 amino acids. Germline V gives CDR1 LGHNT, CDR2 FRNRAP. The chain uses TRBV12-5 and TRBJ2-7; weak D call: TRBD2 (6 bases). Sequencing was done on a sample of PBMCs. This receptor was obtained from a woman between 40 and 50 years old in good health and CMV-seropositive. The CDR3 nucleotides are TGTGCTAGTGGTTTGGTGGGGCGGGACGCCAACTTC. Translation gives CASGLVGRDANF.